Below, 11 T cell receptor beta chains from the same sample are listed, as sequenced in a study of cytomegalovirus exposure and HLA in healthy donors. The PCR employed 60 Vbeta primers together with 13 Jbeta primers. Data came from immunoSEQ multiplex PCR; TCRdb stores just in-frame clones and leaves some out. The sample carries roughly 200,000 clones, 60% to 85% recorded once. Sequencing was performed on PBMCs. The receptors were sampled from a male donor in good health and CMV-seronegative.

The V call is TRBV29-1, the J call TRBJ2-6; D may be TRBD2 (5 bases). CDR1 and CDR2 from the germline V gene are SQVTM and ANQGSEA. V lost 7 bases and J lost 4, with 23 bases in between. This CDR3 has 17 amino acids. DNA for the CDR3: TGCAGCGCCAGAGGCTTAGGGCCTACGGGGGGGGCCAACGTCCTGACTTTC. Its protein product is CSARGLGPTGGANVLTF.

The J gene is TRBJ1-2, the V gene TRBV7-3; D is perhaps TRBD1 (6 bases). The ends were cut back, 1 base at V and 8 bases at J, with 11 bases in the middle. The CDR3 sequence is 13 residues long. The germline CDR1 and CDR2 sequences are SGHTA and FQGTGA. CDR3 DNA sequence: TGTGCCAGCAGCTTAATCGGGACATCCGGCTACACCTTC. Translated, it gives CASSLIGTSGYTF. Variable domain in full (rest from reference TRBV7-3 and TRBJ1-2): GAGVSQTPSNKVTEKGKYVELRCDPISGHTALYWYRQSLGQGPEFLIYFQGTGAADDSGLPNDRFFAVRPEGSVSTLKIQRTERGDSAVYLCASSLIGTSGYTFGSGTRLTVV.

This clone was recorded once. The genes are TRBV7-9 and TRBJ1-3, with 8 bases lining up with TRBD1. Germline CDR1 is SEHNR and CDR2 is FQNEAQ (reference sequence). Trimming took 5 bases from V and 3 from J; bases not matched to a gene: 12. The CDR3 sequence is 17 residues long. In nucleotides, the CDR3 is TGTGCCAGCAGCGCACGATCTGGACAGGGTGTTGGAAACACCATATATTTT. Translated, it gives CASSARSGQGVGNTIYF.

This rearrangement joins TRBV6-5 to TRBJ2-1; maybe TRBD1 (5 bases). CDR3 size: 11 residues. Germline V gene sequence: CDR1 MNHEY, CDR2 SVGAGI. V lost 10 bases, J lost 7 bases, and 11 bases lay in between. The chain's CDR3 is CAIRRQNEQFF. The CDR3 bases are TGTGCCATCCGGAGACAGAATGAGCAGTTCTTC.

This clone was counted between two and nine times. This may come from a read error, since a much larger clone is one base off. The chain employs TRBV4-2 and TRBJ2-2; 8 positions agree with TRBD2. This CDR3 contains 16 residues. Germline V gene lookup returns CDR1 LGHNA and CDR2 YNFKEQ. J was trimmed by 2 bases and V by 2 bases; bases with no gene match: 4. CDR3 sequence reads: CASSQMRGANTGELFF. The CDR3 DNA reads as TGTGCCAGCAGCCAAATGCGGGGGGCCAACACCGGGGAGCTGTTTTTT.

A single count supports this clone. The chain employs TRBV9 and TRBJ1-2; 7 bases match TRBD1. Losses at the gene ends were 0 bases for V and 0 bases for J; bases not matched to a gene: 20. Germline V gene lookup returns CDR1 SGDLS and CDR2 YYNGEE. The CDR3 extends over 21 amino acids. The CDR3 spells CASSVAGGIVRTGPPNYGYTF. The CDR3 nucleotides are TGTGCCAGCAGCGTAGCTGGGGGAATCGTTCGGACAGGCCCCCCTAACTATGGCTACACCTTC.

The V call is TRBV4-3, the J call TRBJ2-5, with 8 bases identical to TRBD2. Losses at the gene ends were 4 bases for V and 5 bases for J; bases not matched to a gene: 12. The CDR3 has 16 amino acids. Germline CDR1 and CDR2: LGHNA and YSLEER. The CDR3 reads CASSLRAGEAGETQYF. CDR3 bases: TGCGCCAGCAGCCTACGAGCGGGAGAGGCGGGGGAGACCCAGTACTTC.

The rearrangement uses TRBV30 and TRBJ1-6; D may be TRBD1 (6 bases). There are 19 residues in the CDR3. The germline gives CDR1 GTSNPN, CDR2 SVGIG (reference sequence). The germline V and J ends were trimmed by 5 bases and 0 bases, with 23 bases remaining between them. CDR3 in DNA: TGTGCCTGGGACCTCCGCCCGGGACACCGGAGCTCCTATAATTCACCCCTCCACTTT. Translating it yields CAWDLRPGHRSSYNSPLHF.

The rearrangement joins TRBV10-3 to TRBJ1-4, with D hard to call. With 6 bases removed from V and 4 bases from J, the gap between germline ends came to 15 bases. The CDR3 has 15 residues. Germline-derived CDR1 and CDR2 are ENHRY and SYGVKD. CDR3 sequence reads: CAISSEAPRNEKLFF. The CDR3, as DNA: TGTGCCATCAGCTCGGAGGCTCCCCGTAATGAAAAACTGTTTTTT.

Comment on this clone: At one boundary the junction diverges from the germline segment, which might be a read error. The rearrangement uses TRBV4-3 and TRBJ2-7; possibly TRBD2 for D (6 bases). The CDR3 is 16 amino acids. The V gene's germline CDR1 is LGHNA and CDR2 YSLEER. In nucleotides, the CDR3 is TGCGCCAGCATCCAAGCTGAAGGGACTGGCTCCTACGAGCCGTACTTC. This translates into CASIQAEGTGSYEPYF.

This clone has only a few counts. The chain uses TRBV6-5 and TRBJ1-2, with D unresolved. This CDR3 has 13 amino acids. Trimming removed 6 bases at V and 8 bases at J, with 16 bases between. Per the germline V gene, CDR1 is MNHEY and CDR2 is SVGAGI. CDR3 residues: CASSPDSTEGYTF. CDR3 in DNA: TGTGCCAGCAGCCCCGACTCTACGGAAGGCTACACCTTC.